These 8 T cell receptor beta chains were all obtained from the same sample, sequenced in a study of graft-versus-host responses after intestinal transplantation (dated by TCRdb to the early 2020s). The library came from the immunoSEQ multiplex PCR assay. TCRdb carries this immuneACCESS record with in-frame sequences only. Its versions omit some clonotypes, under half of them owing to an unresolved V gene in the studies checked, with the rest unexplained. For this sample there are about 97,000 clones; 90% appear just once. The ten largest clonotypes hold 16% of the sample. The sample in question was PBMCs, obtained about 450 days after intestinal transplant. These receptors came from a human patient who received an intestinal transplant, so some T cells may come from the graft donor.

With respect to this clone: Germline is not matched at one junction end, which may reflect a read error. V is TRBV11-1 and J is TRBJ1-1; TRBD1 is a possible D gene (6 bases). There are 15 residues in the CDR3. CDR1 is SGHAT and CDR2 is FQDESV in the germline V gene (reference sequence). The CDR3 DNA reads TGTGCCAGCAGCCCGATAGGGGGGGGGCACACTAAAGCTTTCTTT. Translation: CASSPIGGGHTKAFF.

This chain uses TRBV7-3 with TRBJ2-5, with a possible D match to TRBD2 (5 bases). V dropped 2 bases and J dropped 5 bases, with 12 bases sitting between them. The CDR3 runs 14 residues. Germline assignment: CDR1 SGHTA and CDR2 FQGTGA. CDR3 in amino acids: CASSLDAGGETQYF. CDR3 sequence (DNA): TGTGCCAGCAGCTTAGATGCGGGTGGGGAGACCCAGTACTTC.

This chain connects TRBV5-1 to TRBJ1-2, with a possible D match to TRBD1 (6 bases). This CDR3 has 14 residues. Germline loops: CDR1 SGHRS, CDR2 YFSETQ. The V end lost 0 bases, the J end lost 9 bases, and 15 bases lay between the germline ends. Written as DNA, the CDR3 is TGCGCCAGCAGCTTGGAGGGCAGGGGTGGAAGCTACACCTTC. This gives the protein CASSLEGRGGSYTF.

Details on this clone: Other DNA sequences in the sample encode the same CDR3. This rearrangement joins TRBV11-2 to TRBJ1-1; D gene uncertain. Germline assignment: CDR1 SGHAT and CDR2 FQNNGV. The CDR3 loop spans 13 amino acids. Trimming removed 3 bases from V and 1 base from J, with 6 bases in between. Here the CDR3 DNA reads TGTGCCAGCAGCTTGTCGGCGAACACTGAAGCTTTCTTT. Translation gives CASSLSANTEAFF.

The chain links TRBV5-1 to TRBJ2-5; TRBD2 matches 14 bases. Germline V gene sequence: CDR1 SGHRS, CDR2 YFSETQ. Unmatched junction bases numbered 5, after V lost 0 bases and J lost 4 bases. The CDR3 loop spans 17 amino acids. CDR3 loop: CASSLGGLAGGAETQYF. The CDR3 DNA sequence: TGCGCCAGCAGCTTGGGCGGACTAGCGGGGGGCGCAGAGACCCAGTACTTC.

The V call is TRBV19, the J call TRBJ1-5; D might be TRBD1 (5 bases). Germline loops: CDR1 LNHDA, CDR2 SQIVND (reference sequence). The CDR3 spans 16 residues. V lost 1 base to trimming and J lost 3 bases, with 13 bases between them. The CDR3 reads CASSIVPRVANQPQHF. In nucleotides, the CDR3 is TGTGCCAGTAGTATAGTCCCCAGGGTGGCCAATCAGCCCCAGCATTTT.

This clone appeared a few times. The chain joins TRBV10-3 to TRBJ1-1; no clear D. With 10 bases removed from V and 1 base from J, the gap between germline ends came to 13 bases. Germline CDR1 and CDR2: ENHRY and SYGVKD. This CDR3 has 13 residues. The CDR3 nucleotides are TGTGCCACCGGAGGGCCCTCGAACACTGAAGCTTTCTTT. It encodes CATGGPSNTEAFF.

The chain recombines TRBV9 with TRBJ1-1; TRBD1 aligns across 7 bases. V was pared by 4 bases and J by 4 bases, with 7 bases of the junction left unmatched. The CDR3 loop spans 14 amino acids. CDR1 SGDLS and CDR2 YYNGEE come from the germline V gene. In nucleotides, the CDR3 is TGTGCCAGCAGCCTAGGGGGCGGTGGCACTGAAGCTTTCTTT. Amino acid sequence: CASSLGGGGTEAFF.